This record concerns one T cell receptor beta chain sequence. Its antigen is currently unknown. The data derive from a study of identical twins. Template switching added a universal primer binding site, and final cDNA carried unique molecular identifiers. TCRdb itself ran the 5' RACE reads through MiXCR, one entry per CDR3 protein. The sample records some 1,600,000 distinct CDR3 sequences, under 35% being singletons. Germline lookup yields CDR1 MNHNY and CDR2 SVGAGI (reference sequence). V lost 10 bases to trimming and J lost 6 bases, with 18 bases between them. This CDR3 has 13 residues. General observations from the study: A lower insertion count was a feature of abundant cord blood beta clonotypes, with no such feature in memory repertoires. Invariant MAIT and iNKT cells may have partly biased zero-insertion analyses. Those out-of-frame alpha sequences shared by twins showed an excess of low generation probability.

The clonotype comes from a newborn girl in good health. The specimen sequenced was cord blood. The chain recombines TRBV6-6 with TRBJ1-2; unclear D gene. CDR3 residues: CAKVGPPRNGYTF. CDR3 bases: TGTGCCAAAGTAGGACCCCCAAGGAATGGCTACACCTTC.